The clone carrying this TCR beta chain was recorded at least ten times. The antigen is not known. Via MiXCR, TCRdb re-called the 5' RACE reads, giving one row per CDR3 protein. The repertoire holds tens of thousands of distinct CDR3 sequences, with around 4.8% as singletons. Between the trimmed V and J ends, which lost 0 bases and 9 bases, there was a span of 15 bases. There are 15 residues in the CDR3. Germline lookup yields CDR1 SGHVS and CDR2 FQNEAQ. The sample is drawn from a study of spatial heterogeneity in lung cancer. Study results and limitations: Tumoral mutation counts were tracked by counts of expanded intratumoral alpha and beta TCRs.

The time point was: sample taken at primary tumor resection. Samples came from around 70 TRACERx patients with untreated early-stage lung cancer. This clonotype was obtained from a male donor with early-stage non-small cell lung cancer. The material sequenced was lung tumor tissue, taken at surgery. The genes are TRBV7-8 and TRBJ2-1; D is ambiguous. Written as DNA, the CDR3 is TGTGCCAGCAGCTTAGCCGGGTTTCTAGTCACTGAGCAGTTCTTC. Protein sequence: CASSLAGFLVTEQFF.